This is a list of T cell receptor beta chains from one sample in a study of T cell responses to AZD1222 COVID-19 vaccine. Sequenced by immunoSEQ multiplex PCR; TCRdb stores in-frame clones only, minus some. The sample carries 180,000 or so clones, approximately 94% recorded once. The sequencing here drew on peripheral blood, taken on day 0 of AZD1222 vaccination. These receptors originate from an adult in good health. Both conserved end residues are part of each CDR3. The order of the fields is D gene, clone size, V gene, J gene, CDR3 protein, CDR3 DNA. The D gene is left open where the match is weak. Rows give clone size only sometimes, using once, few, many, or a class for an expanded clone.

-	-	TRBV27	TRBJ1-5	CASSLVASRQDDSNQPQHF	TGTGCCAGCAGTTTAGTAGCCTCCCGACAGGATGATAGCAATCAGCCCCAGCATTTT
-	once	TRBV5-6	TRBJ1-2	CASSPGTVRSYTF	TGTGCCAGCAGCCCCGGGACGGTGAGGAGCTACACCTTC
-	-	TRBV6-5	TRBJ1-1	CASSSNWVTEAFF	TGTGCCAGCAGTTCCAACTGGGTGACTGAAGCTTTCTTT
-	-	TRBV7-9	TRBJ2-3	CASSLSPDTDTQYF	TGTGCCAGCAGCCTCTCCCCAGACACAGATACGCAGTATTTT
-	-	TRBV9	TRBJ1-1	CASSVDQNTEAFF	TGTGCCAGCAGCGTGGACCAGAACACTGAAGCTTTCTTT
-	-	TRBV18	TRBJ1-4	CASSPESSTEKLFF	TGTGCCAGCTCACCGGAAAGTTCGACGGAGAAACTGTTTTTT
-	-	TRBV6-5	TRBJ2-7	CASSYSQGSLYEQYF	TGTGCCAGCAGTTACTCACAGGGTTCCCTCTACGAGCAGTACTTC
-	-	TRBV5-8	TRBJ2-1	CASGYGEQFF	TGTGCCAGCGGGTACGGTGAGCAGTTCTTC
TRBD2	-	TRBV7-9	TRBJ2-1	CASSLRGLAGVNEQFF	TGTGCCAGCAGCCTCCGGGGACTAGCGGGAGTTAATGAGCAGTTCTTC
-	-	TRBV5-4	TRBJ1-2	CASSSVSGAGYTF	TGTGCCAGCAGCTCCGTTTCGGGTGCAGGCTACACCTTC
TRBD1	-	TRBV9	TRBJ2-7	CASSVDREDKGQYF	TGTGCCAGCAGCGTTGACAGGGAAGACAAGGGGCAGTACTTC
-	-	TRBV19	TRBJ1-5	CASSWLGDGSNQPQHF	TGTGCCAGTAGTTGGCTGGGGGACGGGAGCAATCAGCCCCAGCATTTT
-	-	TRBV3-1/TRBV3-2	TRBJ1-5	CASSQVGGTGGSNQPQHF	TGTGCCAGCAGCCAAGTTGGAGGGACCGGAGGGAGCAATCAGCCCCAGCATTTT
TRBD1	-	TRBV19	TRBJ2-1	CASSQGQGDNEQFF	TGTGCCAGTAGTCAGGGACAGGGCGACAATGAGCAGTTCTTC
TRBD1	-	TRBV7-2	TRBJ1-6	CASSLDPGQLNNSPLHF	TGTGCCAGCAGCTTAGACCCGGGACAGCTTAATAATTCACCCCTCCACTTT
-	-	TRBV28	TRBJ2-3	CASSFDPPSTDTQYF	TGTGCCAGCAGTTTTGACCCTCCTAGCACAGATACGCAGTATTTT
-	few	TRBV4-1	TRBJ2-7	CASSQVNLVSIDEQYF	TGCGCCAGCAGCCAAGTCAATTTGGTTAGTATCGACGAGCAGTACTTC
-	-	TRBV5-1	TRBJ1-1	CASSLTRTEAFF	TGCGCCAGCAGCCTCACGCGGACTGAAGCTTTCTTT
-	-	TRBV19	TRBJ2-6	CASTPTSAGANVLTF	TGTGCCAGTACCCCAACTTCAGCTGGGGCCAACGTCCTGACTTTC
TRBD1	-	TRBV6-5	TRBJ1-1	CASSWGQPGDTEAFF	TGTGCCAGCAGCTGGGGACAGCCGGGGGACACTGAAGCTTTCTTT
TRBD2	-	TRBV6-5	TRBJ2-7	CASSTSAGRADEQYF	TGTGCCAGCAGTACTTCAGCGGGAAGGGCCGACGAGCAGTACTTC
-	-	TRBV5-1	TRBJ2-1	CASSLDGGNEQFF	TGCGCCAGCAGCTTGGATGGGGGGAATGAGCAGTTCTTC
-	-	TRBV5-5	TRBJ2-2	CASSPLSGNTGELFF	TGTGCCAGCAGCCCTTTGTCGGGTAACACCGGGGAGCTGTTTTTT
-	-	TRBV9	TRBJ1-1	CASSVGPLNTEAFF	TGTGCCAGCAGCGTAGGGCCCCTGAACACTGAAGCTTTCTTT
-	-	TRBV6-1	TRBJ1-2	CASSDSGSGYTF	TGTGCCAGCAGTGATAGCGGTAGCGGCTACACCTTC
TRBD1	few	TRBV24-1	TRBJ2-2	CATSDPGQGDSGELFF	TGTGCCACCAGTGACCCGGGACAGGGTGACAGCGGGGAGCTGTTTTTT
-	-	TRBV12-3/TRBV12-4	TRBJ1-2	CASNGQDYGYTF	TGTGCCAGCAATGGGCAGGACTATGGCTACACCTTC
-	-	TRBV29-1	TRBJ2-1	CSVADSSLYNEQFF	TGCAGCGTTGCGGACTCCTCTCTTTACAATGAGCAGTTCTTC
TRBD1	-	TRBV5-1	TRBJ2-2	CASSDRGLSNTGELFF	TGCGCCAGCAGCGACAGGGGGCTGTCGAACACCGGGGAGCTGTTTTTT
-	-	TRBV19	TRBJ1-2	CASSTEYGYTF	TGTGCCAGTAGTACAGAGTATGGCTACACCTTC
-	once	TRBV28	TRBJ1-5	CASSLTQPQHF	TGTGCCAGCAGTTTGACTCAGCCCCAGCATTTT
-	-	TRBV28	TRBJ2-1	CASRGLAKNYNEQFF	TGTGCCAGCCGTGGGCTAGCGAAAAACTACAATGAGCAGTTCTTC
-	-	TRBV27	TRBJ1-1	CASRLAENTEAFF	TGTGCCAGCAGGCTAGCTGAGAACACTGAAGCTTTCTTT
-	-	TRBV28	TRBJ1-2	CASSPASWWGYTF	TGTGCCAGCAGTCCCGCATCCTGGTGGGGCTACACCTTC
TRBD2	-	TRBV14	TRBJ2-1	CASRGLAGGSEQFF	TGTGCCAGCAGGGGACTAGCGGGAGGGTCGGAGCAGTTCTTC
TRBD2	few	TRBV5-1	TRBJ2-1	CASSSGLAFEQFF	TGCGCCAGCAGCTCGGGACTAGCTTTTGAGCAGTTCTTC
-	-	TRBV18	TRBJ1-4	CASSLNIRTAQVEKLFF	TGTGCCAGCTCACTAAATATTCGAACCGCGCAGGTTGAAAAACTGTTTTTT
TRBD1	-	TRBV18	TRBJ2-7	CASSPPGQVIYEQYF	TGTGCCAGCTCACCACCTGGACAGGTGATCTACGAGCAGTACTTC
-	once	TRBV7-9	TRBJ1-1	CASTRLVGTEAFF	TGTGCCAGCACCCGACTTGTGGGCACTGAAGCTTTCTTT
-	-	TRBV12-3/TRBV12-4	TRBJ2-7	CASSLPSYEQYF	TGTGCCAGCAGTTTGCCCTCATACGAGCAGTACTTC
-	-	TRBV30	TRBJ1-4	CAWSSLTGRNEKLFF	TGTGCCTGGAGCTCCCTAACAGGTCGTAATGAAAAACTGTTTTTT
-	-	TRBV28	TRBJ2-3	CASSSAITTDTQYF	TGTGCCAGCAGTTCGGCTATCACCACAGATACGCAGTATTTT
-	-	TRBV20-1	TRBJ1-5	CSASPSAPRADNQPQHF	TGCAGTGCTAGTCCTTCTGCCCCTCGGGCGGACAATCAGCCCCAGCATTTT
-	once	TRBV5-1	TRBJ1-3	CASSLVGSLSGNTIYF	TGCGCCAGCAGCTTGGTGGGCAGCCTCTCTGGAAACACCATATATTTT
TRBD1	-	TRBV28	TRBJ1-5	CASSLLGQENQPQHF	TGTGCCAGCAGTTTACTCGGACAGGAGAATCAGCCCCAGCATTTT
-	-	TRBV30	TRBJ2-3	CAWSGTDTQYF	TGTGCCTGGAGTGGAACAGATACGCAGTATTTT
TRBD2	-	TRBV5-1	TRBJ2-1	CASSPGLAGVGTYNEQFF	TGCGCCAGCAGCCCGGGACTAGCGGGAGTGGGAACCTACAATGAGCAGTTCTTC
-	-	TRBV9	TRBJ2-7	CASSGVSSAEQYF	TGTGCCAGCAGCGGGGTATCTAGTGCCGAGCAGTACTTC
TRBD2	-	TRBV7-9	TRBJ2-7	CASSLAAGGNEQYF	TGTGCCAGCAGCTTAGCGGCGGGGGGGAACGAGCAGTACTTC
-	-	TRBV2	TRBJ1-2	CASWGLANYGYTF	TGTGCCAGCTGGGGTTTAGCTAACTATGGCTACACCTTC
-	-	TRBV19	TRBJ2-2	CASGAGWNTGELFF	TGTGCCAGTGGTGCGGGATGGAACACCGGGGAGCTGTTTTTT
-	-	TRBV5-1	TRBJ2-7	CASSPGLYEQYF	TGCGCCAGCAGCCCCGGACTCTACGAGCAGTACTTC
TRBD1	-	TRBV7-9	TRBJ1-2	CAATPLEQGYGYTF	TGTGCCGCCACCCCGCTAGAACAGGGGTATGGCTACACCTTC
TRBD1	-	TRBV5-8	TRBJ1-2	CASSLVEGANYGYTF	TGTGCCAGCAGCTTGGTGGAGGGGGCGAACTATGGCTACACCTTC
-	-	TRBV6-5	TRBJ1-2	CASTNNGNYGYTF	TGTGCCAGCACCAATAACGGCAACTATGGCTACACCTTC
TRBD1	-	TRBV5-4	TRBJ1-2	CASSFDRGYYGYTF	TGTGCCAGCAGCTTCGACAGGGGATACTATGGCTACACCTTC